These T cell receptor beta chains were read from a single sample in a study of cytomegalovirus exposure and HLA in healthy donors. Generated by immunoSEQ multiplex PCR, the TCRdb table keeps only in-frame clones and is missing some. The sample consists of about 190,000 clones, 87% of them appearing once. The sample taken for sequencing was PBMCs. Receptors were obtained from a young man in good health and CMV-seronegative. Both conserved end residues are part of each CDR3. The D gene is left open where the match is weak. The size entry is marked missing in some rows and otherwise reads once, few, many or a size class.

CDR3: CASRRTTAGDQETQYF
DNA: TGCGCCAGCCGTCGCACTACAGCGGGAGATCAAGAGACCCAGTACTTC
size: -
V: TRBV5-1
J: TRBJ2-5
D: TRBD2

CDR3: CASSDVDREQQYF
DNA: TGTGCCAGCAGTGACGTGGACAGGGAACAGCAGTACTTC
size: -
V: TRBV6-1
J: TRBJ2-7
D: TRBD1

CDR3: CASSFSMRKGHLPYEQYF
DNA: TGTGCCAGCAGTTTTAGTATGCGAAAAGGACATCTCCCCTACGAGCAGTACTTC
size: -
V: TRBV27
J: TRBJ2-7
D: -

CDR3: CSSSSGDSLNEKLFF
DNA: TGTTCCAGCAGCTCGGGGGACAGTTTAAATGAAAAACTGTTTTTT
size: -
V: TRBV7-9
J: TRBJ1-4
D: TRBD1

CDR3: CASSWGRGEQFF
DNA: TGTGCCAGCAGCTGGGGGAGGGGTGAGCAGTTCTTC
size: -
V: TRBV7-9
J: TRBJ2-1
D: TRBD2

CDR3: CASSLTTAYQPQHF
DNA: TGTGCCAGCAGCTTAACGACAGCCTATCAGCCCCAGCATTTT
size: -
V: TRBV7-2
J: TRBJ1-5
D: -

CDR3: CASSLGLAASYEQYF
DNA: TGTGCCAGCAGCTTAGGACTAGCTGCCTCCTACGAGCAGTACTTC
size: -
V: TRBV11-2
J: TRBJ2-7
D: TRBD2

CDR3: CASSLNGLEAFF
DNA: TGTGCCAGCAGCTTAAACGGACTTGAAGCTTTCTTT
size: -
V: TRBV13
J: TRBJ1-1
D: -

CDR3: CASSLLAGYTGELFF
DNA: TGCGCCAGCAGCTTGCTAGCGGGATACACCGGGGAGCTGTTTTTT
size: -
V: TRBV5-1
J: TRBJ2-2
D: TRBD2

CDR3: CASSLDGYEQYF
DNA: TGTGCCAGCAGCTTAGACGGGTACGAGCAGTACTTC
size: -
V: TRBV11-3
J: TRBJ2-7
D: -

CDR3: CASSNRGGYNEQFF
DNA: TGTGCCAGCAGCAACAGGGGGGGCTACAATGAGCAGTTCTTC
size: -
V: TRBV28
J: TRBJ2-1
D: -

CDR3: CASSLGQTNSPLHF
DNA: TGTGCCAGCAGTTTAGGGCAGACCAATTCACCCCTCCACTTT
size: -
V: TRBV28
J: TRBJ1-6
D: -

CDR3: CASSVLGFGGRNTGELFF
DNA: TGTGCCAGCAGCGTACTAGGCTTCGGGGGACGGAACACCGGGGAGCTGTTTTTT
size: -
V: TRBV9
J: TRBJ2-2
D: -

CDR3: CASSPGGSGRDTQYF
DNA: TGTGCCAGCAGCCCCGGGGGTAGCGGAAGGGATACGCAGTATTTT
size: -
V: TRBV11-3
J: TRBJ2-3
D: -

CDR3: CASSAGGVYNEQFF
DNA: TGCGCCAGCTCCGCGGGAGGGGTCTACAATGAGCAGTTCTTC
size: -
V: TRBV5-1
J: TRBJ2-1
D: TRBD2

CDR3: CASSLLGTVSYEQYF
DNA: TGTGCCAGCAGTTTATTAGGGACAGTCTCCTACGAGCAGTACTTC
size: -
V: TRBV27
J: TRBJ2-7
D: TRBD1

CDR3: CASSLAYGRMRGLGDEQYF
DNA: TGCGCCAGCAGCTTGGCCTATGGACGGATGCGGGGCTTGGGCGACGAGCAGTACTTC
size: once
V: TRBV5-1
J: TRBJ2-7
D: -

CDR3: CSARDSQNTEAFF
DNA: TGCAGCGCCCGGGACAGCCAGAACACTGAAGCTTTCTTT
size: -
V: TRBV29-1
J: TRBJ1-1
D: TRBD1

CDR3: CASSSLPGQGWQYF
DNA: TGTGCCAGCAGTTCCCTTCCGGGACAGGGATGGCAGTACTTC
size: -
V: TRBV28
J: TRBJ2-5
D: TRBD1

CDR3: CASSGTGNTIYF
DNA: TGTGCCAGCAGTGGGACAGGAAACACCATATATTTT
size: -
V: TRBV6-1
J: TRBJ1-3
D: -

CDR3: CASGGDRDMYGYTF
DNA: TGTGCCAGCGGCGGAGACAGGGATATGTATGGCTACACCTTC
size: once
V: TRBV9
J: TRBJ1-2
D: TRBD1

CDR3: CASSLEGQGTAPLHF
DNA: TGCGCCAGCAGCTTGGAGGGACAGGGGACGGCACCCCTCCACTTT
size: -
V: TRBV5-1
J: TRBJ1-6
D: TRBD1

CDR3: CASSQDRLLAGALDEQFF
DNA: TGTGCCAGCAGCCAAGACCGCCTACTAGCGGGTGCTTTGGATGAGCAGTTCTTC
size: -
V: TRBV16
J: TRBJ2-1
D: TRBD2

CDR3: CASSLVGTYGNTIYF
DNA: TGTGCCAGCAGTTTAGTTGGGACATATGGAAACACCATATATTTT
size: -
V: TRBV28
J: TRBJ1-3
D: -

CDR3: CASSPHAGGGAPEQYF
DNA: TGTGCCAGCAGCCCCCACGCGGGCGGGGGGGCCCCCGAGCAGTACTTC
size: -
V: TRBV4-2
J: TRBJ2-7
D: TRBD2

CDR3: CASSPSSSRGTQETQYF
DNA: TGTGCCAGCTCACCAAGCTCAAGCCGGGGGACCCAAGAGACCCAGTACTTC
size: -
V: TRBV18
J: TRBJ2-5
D: -

CDR3: CASSTGGPYEQYF
DNA: TGTGCCAGCAGCACAGGGGGCCCCTACGAGCAGTACTTC
size: -
V: TRBV2
J: TRBJ2-7
D: TRBD1

CDR3: CATSRGKGANYEQYF
DNA: TGTGCCACCAGCAGAGGGAAGGGGGCGAATTACGAGCAGTACTTC
size: -
V: TRBV15
J: TRBJ2-7
D: TRBD1

CDR3: CASSSTSVGGLEQFF
DNA: TGCGCCAGCAGCTCTACTAGCGTGGGGGGCCTTGAGCAGTTCTTC
size: -
V: TRBV5-1
J: TRBJ2-1
D: -

CDR3: CASSRDRGYEQYF
DNA: TGTGCCAGCAGTAGGGACAGGGGCTACGAGCAGTACTTC
size: few
V: TRBV6-4
J: TRBJ2-7
D: TRBD1

CDR3: CASSTSGTSGIKGNNEQFF
DNA: TGTGCCAGCAGCACATCCGGGACTAGCGGGATAAAAGGGAACAATGAGCAGTTCTTC
size: -
V: TRBV11-2
J: TRBJ2-1
D: TRBD2

CDR3: CASSYRTGSGNEQFF
DNA: TGTGCCAGCAGTTACCGGACAGGGAGTGGGAATGAGCAGTTCTTC
size: -
V: TRBV6-5
J: TRBJ2-1
D: TRBD1

CDR3: CASSPTQNYGYTF
DNA: TGTGCCAGCTCACCCACACAGAACTATGGCTACACCTTC
size: -
V: TRBV18
J: TRBJ1-2
D: -

CDR3: CASSSILQGAIVNTEAFF
DNA: TGTGCCAGCAGCAGCATCCTACAGGGGGCAATCGTAAACACTGAAGCTTTCTTT
size: -
V: TRBV14
J: TRBJ1-1
D: TRBD1

CDR3: CASRRDFTDTQYF
DNA: TGTGCCAGCAGACGGGACTTCACAGATACGCAGTATTTT
size: -
V: TRBV6-5
J: TRBJ2-3
D: -

CDR3: CASSSSGSKDTQYF
DNA: TGCGCCAGCAGCTCTAGCGGGAGTAAGGATACGCAGTATTTT
size: -
V: TRBV5-1
J: TRBJ2-3
D: TRBD2

CDR3: CAIDRGMNTEAFF
DNA: TGTGCCATAGACAGGGGGATGAACACTGAAGCTTTCTTT
size: -
V: TRBV19
J: TRBJ1-1
D: TRBD1

CDR3: CASSLVSYEQYF
DNA: TGTGCCAGCAGCTTAGTCAGCTACGAGCAGTACTTC
size: -
V: TRBV11-2
J: TRBJ2-7
D: -

CDR3: CASSGEQGWDQPQHF
DNA: TGTGCCAGCAGTGGAGAACAGGGTTGGGATCAGCCCCAGCATTTT
size: -
V: TRBV28
J: TRBJ1-5
D: -

CDR3: CASSQAGVGAGNTIYF
DNA: TGTGCCAGCAGCCAGGCAGGGGTTGGGGCTGGAAACACCATATATTTT
size: few
V: TRBV4-2
J: TRBJ1-3
D: -

CDR3: CASSGTTVLAGSYEQYF
DNA: TGTGCCAGCAGTGGAACGACGGTACTCGCAGGCTCCTACGAGCAGTACTTC
size: -
V: TRBV6-1
J: TRBJ2-7
D: -